There are many counts of the clone carrying this T cell receptor beta chain. Its antigen is currently unknown. Documented time point: pre-sensitization, week 0. Treatment in this sample: therapeutic diphenylcyclopropenone sensitization with weekly scalp DPC. The sample comes from a study of human T cells and chemical hapten exposure. Study details: The use of 2% DPC on roughly 2 cm by roughly 2 cm of upper inner arm skin constituted sensitization. The study, taken as a whole, reports: It was expanded TCRs that formed significantly more large CDR3 similarity clusters than controls did.

CDR3 length: 13 residues. J was trimmed by 7 bases and V by 6 bases; bases with no gene match: 5. CDR1 is SNHLY and CDR2 is FYNNEI in the germline V gene. TCRdb ran MiXCR on the RACE reads and lists one entry per CDR3 protein. The repertoire holds under 400,000 distinct CDR3 sequences, with less than 6.5% as singletons. The V and J genes are TRBV2 and TRBJ2-1, with TRBD1 matching over 8 bases. This TCR came from a woman in her fifties or sixties with alopecia areata. Some clones in this sample may be carry-over from other donors' samples. The source was whole blood, collected in connection with sensitization to the hapten diphenylcyclopropenone (DPC). CDR3 coding DNA: TGTGCCAGCAGCAGACAGGGGACGAATGAGCAGTTCTTC. Its translation is CASSRQGTNEQFF.